The sequence of this TCR beta chain was determined in a study of HIV-infected children after antiretroviral therapy interruption. This clonotype was detected many times. The antigen is not known. Unique molecular identifiers were included in an RNA-based 3' RACE TCR library. TCRdb independently ran MiXCR on the 3' RACE reads; one entry per CDR3 protein. The table includes fewer than 7,500 distinct CDR3 sequences, about 15% detected once. Study-wide points: Three patients showed more shared-triplet CDR3 clusters following treatment interruption.

This CDR3 comprises 15 residues. Germline CDR1 MGHRA, CDR2 YSYEKL. V dropped 6 bases and J dropped 6; count of bases not matched to a gene: 7. Treatment in this sample: PENTA 11 planned treatment interruption arm or continuous ART arm. The rearrangement uses TRBV4-1 and TRBJ1-6, with 8 nucleotides matching TRBD1. The clonotype originates from a pool of human donors with HIV. The source material was CD45RO+ CD8+ T cells from PBMCs, pooled from several time points, sampled from a donor given antiretroviral therapy, either interrupted or continuous. Indicated subset: memory CD8+ CD45RO+ CD45RA- T cells. CDR3 loop: CASSLGQGGNSPLHF. As DNA, the CDR3 is TGCGCCAGCAGTCTCGGACAGGGCGGTAATTCACCCCTCCACTTT.